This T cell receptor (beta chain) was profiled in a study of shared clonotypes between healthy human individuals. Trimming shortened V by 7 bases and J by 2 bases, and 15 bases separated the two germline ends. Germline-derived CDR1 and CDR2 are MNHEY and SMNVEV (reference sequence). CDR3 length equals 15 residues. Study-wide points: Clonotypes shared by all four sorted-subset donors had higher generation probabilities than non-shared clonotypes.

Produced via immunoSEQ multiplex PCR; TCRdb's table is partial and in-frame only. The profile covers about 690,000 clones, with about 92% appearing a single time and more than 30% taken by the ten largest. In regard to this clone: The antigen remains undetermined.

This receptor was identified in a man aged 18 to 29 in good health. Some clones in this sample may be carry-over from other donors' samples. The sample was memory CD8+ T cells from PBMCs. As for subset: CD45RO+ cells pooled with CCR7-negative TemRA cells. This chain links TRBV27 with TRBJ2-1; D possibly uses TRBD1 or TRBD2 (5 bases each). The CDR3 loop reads CASTRGQGAYNEQFF. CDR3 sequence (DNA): TGTGCCAGCACCCGCGGGCAGGGAGCCTACAATGAGCAGTTCTTC.